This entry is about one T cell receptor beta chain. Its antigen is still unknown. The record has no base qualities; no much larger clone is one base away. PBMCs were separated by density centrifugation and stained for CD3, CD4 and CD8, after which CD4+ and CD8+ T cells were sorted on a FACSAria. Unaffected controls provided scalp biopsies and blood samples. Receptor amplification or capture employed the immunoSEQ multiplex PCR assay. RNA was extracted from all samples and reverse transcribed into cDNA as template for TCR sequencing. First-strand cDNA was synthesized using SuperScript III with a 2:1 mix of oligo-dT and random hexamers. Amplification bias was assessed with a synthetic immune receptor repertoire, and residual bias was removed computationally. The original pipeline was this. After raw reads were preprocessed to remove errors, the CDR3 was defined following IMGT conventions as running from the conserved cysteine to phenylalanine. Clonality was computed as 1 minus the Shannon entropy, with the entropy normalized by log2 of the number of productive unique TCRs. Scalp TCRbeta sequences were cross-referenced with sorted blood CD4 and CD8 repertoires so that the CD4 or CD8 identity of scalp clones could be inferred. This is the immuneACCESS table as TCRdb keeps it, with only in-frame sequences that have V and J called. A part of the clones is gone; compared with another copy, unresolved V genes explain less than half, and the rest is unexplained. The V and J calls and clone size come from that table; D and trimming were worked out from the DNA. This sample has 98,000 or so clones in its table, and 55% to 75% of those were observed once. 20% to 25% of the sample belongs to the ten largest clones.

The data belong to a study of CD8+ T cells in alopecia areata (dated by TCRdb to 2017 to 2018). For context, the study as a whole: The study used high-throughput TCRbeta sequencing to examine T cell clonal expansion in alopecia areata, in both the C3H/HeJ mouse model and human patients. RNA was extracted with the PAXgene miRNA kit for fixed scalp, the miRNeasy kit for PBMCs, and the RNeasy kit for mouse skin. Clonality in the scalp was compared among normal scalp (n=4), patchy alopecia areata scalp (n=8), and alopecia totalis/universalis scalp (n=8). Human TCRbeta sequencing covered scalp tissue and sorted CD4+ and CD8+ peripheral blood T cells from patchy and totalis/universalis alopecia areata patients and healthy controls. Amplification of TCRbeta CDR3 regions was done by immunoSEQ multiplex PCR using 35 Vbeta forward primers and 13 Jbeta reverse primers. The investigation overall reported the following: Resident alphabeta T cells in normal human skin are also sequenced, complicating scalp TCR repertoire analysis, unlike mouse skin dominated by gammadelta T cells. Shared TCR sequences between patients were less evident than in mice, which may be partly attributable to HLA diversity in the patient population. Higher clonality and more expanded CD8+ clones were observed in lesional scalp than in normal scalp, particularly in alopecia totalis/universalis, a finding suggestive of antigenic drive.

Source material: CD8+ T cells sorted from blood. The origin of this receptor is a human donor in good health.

CDR3 loop: CASSPTRPGRGYEQYF. The DNA sequence follows: TGTGCCAGCAGTCCTACAAGACCAGGGAGAGGCTACGAGCAGTACTTC. The chain joins TRBV9 to TRBJ2-7; the D gene assignment is perhaps TRBD1 or TRBD2, with each matching 5 bases. Looking up the germline V gene yields CDR1 SGDLS and CDR2 YYNGEE. Inclusive of the bounding cysteine and phenylalanine, the CDR3 is 16 residues long. Only the CDR3 portion is preserved as DNA: 48 bases, with reading frame beginning at the first base. V loses 5 bases, J loses 3 bases, and the germline ends lie 21 bases apart.